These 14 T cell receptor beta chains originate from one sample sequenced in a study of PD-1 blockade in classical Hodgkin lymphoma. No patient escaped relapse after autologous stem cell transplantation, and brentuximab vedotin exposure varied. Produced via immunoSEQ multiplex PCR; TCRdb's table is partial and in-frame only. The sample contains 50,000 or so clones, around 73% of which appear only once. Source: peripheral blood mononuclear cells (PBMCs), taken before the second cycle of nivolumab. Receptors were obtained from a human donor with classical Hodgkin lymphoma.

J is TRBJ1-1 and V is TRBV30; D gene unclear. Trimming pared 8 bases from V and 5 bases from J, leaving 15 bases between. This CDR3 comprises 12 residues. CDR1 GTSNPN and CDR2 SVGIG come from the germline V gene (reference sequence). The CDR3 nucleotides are TGTGCCACGAGGGTGACCCCGACTGAAGCTTTCTTT. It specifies CATRVTPTEAFF.

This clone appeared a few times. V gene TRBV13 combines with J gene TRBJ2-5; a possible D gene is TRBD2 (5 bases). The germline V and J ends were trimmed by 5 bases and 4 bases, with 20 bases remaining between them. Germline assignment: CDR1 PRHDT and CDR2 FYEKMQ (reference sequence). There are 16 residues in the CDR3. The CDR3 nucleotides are TGTGCCAGCAGCACCCGGGGAGCGAAATACGGAGAGACCCAGTACTTC. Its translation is CASSTRGAKYGETQYF.

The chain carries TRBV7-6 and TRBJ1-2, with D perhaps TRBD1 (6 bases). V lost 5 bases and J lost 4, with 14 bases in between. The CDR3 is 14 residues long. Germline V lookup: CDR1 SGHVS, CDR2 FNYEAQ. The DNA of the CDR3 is TGTGCCAGCAGCAAAACGGACAGCTTCTATGGCTACACCTTC. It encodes CASSKTDSFYGYTF.

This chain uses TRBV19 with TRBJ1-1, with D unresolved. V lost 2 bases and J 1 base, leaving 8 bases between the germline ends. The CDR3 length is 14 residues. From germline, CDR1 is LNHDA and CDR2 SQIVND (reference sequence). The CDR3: CASSITVENTEAFF. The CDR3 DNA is TGTGCCAGTAGTATAACAGTTGAGAACACTGAAGCTTTCTTT. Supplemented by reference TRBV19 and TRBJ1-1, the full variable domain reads DGGITQSPKYLFRKEGQNVTLSCEQNLNHDAMYWYRQDPGQGLRLIYYSQIVNDFQKGDIAEGYSVSREKKESFPLTVTSAQKNPTAFYLCASSITVENTEAFFGQGTRLTVV.

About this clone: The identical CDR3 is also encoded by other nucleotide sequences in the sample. For the CDR3, the DNA is TGTGCCAGCAGCGAATTAGCGGGGTACAATGAGCAGTTCTTC. It codes for CASSELAGYNEQFF. The chain combines TRBV2 with TRBJ2-1; 8 bases fit TRBD2. V shed 6 bases and J 4 bases; nucleotides not matched to a gene: 5. This CDR3 is 14 amino acids long. Germline V gene sequence: CDR1 SNHLY, CDR2 FYNNEI.

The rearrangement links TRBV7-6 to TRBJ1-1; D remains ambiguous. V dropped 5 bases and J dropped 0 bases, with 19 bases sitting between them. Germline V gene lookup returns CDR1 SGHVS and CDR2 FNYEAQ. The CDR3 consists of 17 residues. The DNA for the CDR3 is TGTGCCAGCAGCCGTTCTCCTTCGGGAGGGATGAACACTGAAGCTTTCTTT. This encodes CASSRSPSGGMNTEAFF. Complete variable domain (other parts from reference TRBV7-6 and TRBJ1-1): GAGVSQSPRYKVTKRGQDVALRCDPISGHVSLYWYRQALGQGPEFLTYFNYEAQQDKSGLPNDRFSAERPEGSISTLTIQRTEQRDSAMYRCASSRSPSGGMNTEAFFGQGTRLTVV.

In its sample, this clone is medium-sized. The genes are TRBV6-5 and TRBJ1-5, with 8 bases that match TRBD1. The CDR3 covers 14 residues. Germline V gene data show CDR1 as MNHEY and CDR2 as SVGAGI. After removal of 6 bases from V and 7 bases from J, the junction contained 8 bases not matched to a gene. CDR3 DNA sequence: TGTGCCAGCAGAGTGGACAGGGAGGGACAGCCCCAGCATTTT. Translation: CASRVDREGQPQHF.

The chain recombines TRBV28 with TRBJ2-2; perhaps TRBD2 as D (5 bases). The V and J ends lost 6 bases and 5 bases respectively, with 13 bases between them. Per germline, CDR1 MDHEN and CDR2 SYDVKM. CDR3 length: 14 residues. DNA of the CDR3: TGTGCCAGCAGCCTCGGACTCTCAACCGGGGAGCTGTTTTTT. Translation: CASSLGLSTGELFF.

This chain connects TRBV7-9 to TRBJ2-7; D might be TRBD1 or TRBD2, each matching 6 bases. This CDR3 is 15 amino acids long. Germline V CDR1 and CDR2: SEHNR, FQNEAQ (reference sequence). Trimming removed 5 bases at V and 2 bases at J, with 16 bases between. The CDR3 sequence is CASSPFTGGPYEQYF. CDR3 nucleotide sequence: TGTGCCAGCAGCCCCTTTACTGGGGGGCCCTACGAGCAGTACTTC.

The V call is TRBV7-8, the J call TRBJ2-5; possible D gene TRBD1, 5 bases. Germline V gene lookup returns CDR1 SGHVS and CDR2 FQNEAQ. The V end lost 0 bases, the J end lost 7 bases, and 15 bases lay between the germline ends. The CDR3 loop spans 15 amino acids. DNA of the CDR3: TGTGCCAGCAGCTTAGCTCCGGCAGGGATGGGGACCCAGTACTTC. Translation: CASSLAPAGMGTQYF.

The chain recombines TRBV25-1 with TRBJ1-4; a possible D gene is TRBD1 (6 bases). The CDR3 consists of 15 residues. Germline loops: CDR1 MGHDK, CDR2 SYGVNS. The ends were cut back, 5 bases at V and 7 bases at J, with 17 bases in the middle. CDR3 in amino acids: CASSFPGTLSEKLFF. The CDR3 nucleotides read TGTGCCAGCAGTTTCCCCGGGACATTGAGTGAAAAACTGTTTTTT.

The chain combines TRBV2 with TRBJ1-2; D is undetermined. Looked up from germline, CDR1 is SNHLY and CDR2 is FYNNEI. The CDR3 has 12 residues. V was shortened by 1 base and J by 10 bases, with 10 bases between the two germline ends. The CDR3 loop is CASSEVGPLYTF. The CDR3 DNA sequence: TGTGCCAGCAGTGAAGTTGGTCCCCTCTACACCTTC. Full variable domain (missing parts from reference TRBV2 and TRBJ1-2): EPEVTQTPSHQVTQMGQEVILRCVPISNHLYFYWYRQILGQKVEFLVSFYNNEISEKSEIFDDQFSVERPDGSNFTLKIRSTKLEDSAMYFCASSEVGPLYTFGSGTRLTVV.

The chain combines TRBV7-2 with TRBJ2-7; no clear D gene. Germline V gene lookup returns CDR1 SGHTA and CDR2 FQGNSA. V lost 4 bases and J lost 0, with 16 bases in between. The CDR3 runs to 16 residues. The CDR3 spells CASSSIGRSSSYEQYF. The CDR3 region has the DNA TGTGCCAGCAGCTCAATAGGGCGCTCAAGCTCCTACGAGCAGTACTTC.

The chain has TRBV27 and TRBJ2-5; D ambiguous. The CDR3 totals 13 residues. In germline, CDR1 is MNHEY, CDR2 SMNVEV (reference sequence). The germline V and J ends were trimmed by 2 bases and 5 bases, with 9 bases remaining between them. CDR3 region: CASSLLGMETQYF. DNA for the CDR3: TGTGCCAGCAGTTTACTAGGAATGGAGACCCAGTACTTC.